Listed below are T cell receptor beta chains from one sample, sequenced in a study of regulatory dendritic cells for organ transplantation. Sequenced by immunoSEQ multiplex PCR; TCRdb stores in-frame clones only, minus some. The data contain more than 35,000 clones, under 95% of them singletons. The sequencing sample was made of naive CD8+ T cells from blood. The receptors shown here come from a human donor in good health. Both conserved end residues are part of each CDR3. A D gene is named only where the DNA matches it firmly. Clone size is shown for a subset of rows, as once, few, many or a class of expanded clone.

v_gene	len	j_gene	abundance	d_gene	CDR3nt	CDR3aa
TRBV27	15	TRBJ1-4	once	.	TGTGCCAGCGCGTCCCGGGGTCGGTTTAATGAAAAACTGTTTTTT	CASASRGRFNEKLFF
TRBV4-1	15	TRBJ2-4	.	TRBD2	TGCGCCAGCAGCTTTAGACTAGCGGGAGAAAACATTCAGTACTTC	CASSFRLAGENIQYF
TRBV5-6	15	TRBJ2-7	.	TRBD1	TGTGCCAGCAGCCTCGACAGGGGACCATCCTACGAGCAGTACTTC	CASSLDRGPSYEQYF
TRBV7-9	13	TRBJ2-2	.	.	TGTGCCAGCAGCTTAGCGGCTAACGGGGAGCTGTTTTTT	CASSLAANGELFF
TRBV29-1	13	TRBJ1-3	.	.	TGCAGCGTTGAAAAGCTCTCTGGAAACACCATATATTTT	CSVEKLSGNTIYF
TRBV28	15	TRBJ2-1	.	.	TGTGCCAGCACCACAGACTCCGGCTCCTACAATGAGCAGTTCTTC	CASTTDSGSYNEQFF
TRBV10-3	17	TRBJ1-5	.	TRBD1	TGTGCCATCAGTAGAATAACAGGGGGCTTTGATCGACAGCCCCAGCATTTT	CAISRITGGFDRQPQHF
TRBV2	10	TRBJ2-1	few	.	TGTGCCAGCCTCCGGAATGAGCAGTTCTTC	CASLRNEQFF
TRBV14	14	TRBJ1-2	.	.	TGTGCCAGCAGCCAAGAACTATCTTTCTATGGCTACACCTTC	CASSQELSFYGYTF
TRBV4-1	15	TRBJ2-7	.	.	TGCGCCAGCAGCCAAGATCCGGATCTCTCCTACGAGCAGTACTTC	CASSQDPDLSYEQYF
TRBV4-2	15	TRBJ2-3	.	.	TGTGCCAGCAGCCAACTCCCGCGGTCCACAGATACGCAGTATTTT	CASSQLPRSTDTQYF
TRBV7-9	14	TRBJ2-5	.	.	TGTGCCAGCAGGTTTCTAGGGGGACAAGAGACCCAGTACTTC	CASRFLGGQETQYF
TRBV7-2	15	TRBJ2-1	.	TRBD1	TGTGCCAGCAGCTTACGGGACAGCTCCTACAATGAGCAGTTCTTC	CASSLRDSSYNEQFF
TRBV27	15	TRBJ2-2	.	.	TGTGCCAGCAGAACCGACGGGGGACACTCTGGGGAGCTGTTTTTT	CASRTDGGHSGELFF
TRBV13	16	TRBJ2-6	.	.	TGTGCCAGCAGCCTGGGACTTTACTCTGGGGCCAACGTCCTGACTTTC	CASSLGLYSGANVLTF
TRBV6-5	12	TRBJ1-2	few	.	TGTGCCAGCAGCACAGGGTGGGATGGCTACACCTTC	CASSTGWDGYTF
TRBV9	13	TRBJ2-1	.	.	TGTGCCAGCAGCGTAGGCTCTCACAATGAGCAGTTCTTC	CASSVGSHNEQFF
TRBV13	16	TRBJ2-1	.	.	TGTGCCAGCAGCCAAGGAGGGGGACTGGGGGACAATGAGCAGTTCTTC	CASSQGGGLGDNEQFF
TRBV9	18	TRBJ2-5	.	TRBD2	TGTGCCAGCAGCGCCCCGACTAGCGGGAGGGCCGGGTTGGAGACCCAGTACTTC	CASSAPTSGRAGLETQYF
TRBV27	12	TRBJ2-1	.	TRBD2	TGTGCCAGCAGTCATAGCGGGAGGGGGCAGTTCTTC	CASSHSGRGQFF
TRBV9	15	TRBJ2-3	.	TRBD2	TGTGCCAGCAGCACTAGCGGGGCTAGCACAGATACGCAGTATTTT	CASSTSGASTDTQYF
TRBV6-1	16	TRBJ1-6	.	.	TGTGCCAGCAGTGAATTTCATTACTCCTATAATTCACCCCTCCACTTT	CASSEFHYSYNSPLHF
TRBV29-1	14	TRBJ2-1	.	.	TGCAGCGTTGCTGGGGGAATCTCCTACAATGAGCAGTTCTTC	CSVAGGISYNEQFF
TRBV9	14	TRBJ2-3	.	.	TGTGCCAGCAGCGTAGTTGGTGGCACAGATACGCAGTATTTT	CASSVVGGTDTQYF
TRBV7-9	13	TRBJ2-2	.	.	TGTGCCAGCAGCCTTATTGGATCCGGGGAGCTGTTTTTT	CASSLIGSGELFF
TRBV28	19	TRBJ2-3	.	.	TGTGCCAGCAGTTTTACGGGACATAATACAATGATATCCACAGATACGCAGTATTTT	CASSFTGHNTMISTDTQYF
TRBV11-2	13	TRBJ2-7	.	.	TGTGCCAGCGCGGCAGGGAGCTCCTACGAGCAGTACTTC	CASAAGSSYEQYF
TRBV7-9	13	TRBJ2-5	.	.	TGTGCCAGCAGCCCTACCCAACAAGAGACCCAGTACTTC	CASSPTQQETQYF
TRBV4-3	14	TRBJ1-1	.	.	TGCGCCAGCAGCCAAATCCCCGGGGCTACTGAAGCTTTCTTT	CASSQIPGATEAFF
TRBV6-5	13	TRBJ1-2	.	.	TGTGCCAGCAGTTATGGCACCCACTATGGCTACACCTTC	CASSYGTHYGYTF
TRBV13	15	TRBJ2-1	.	.	TGTGCCAGCAGCTTAGGCCAGGGGTCCTACAATGAGCAGTTCTTC	CASSLGQGSYNEQFF
TRBV6-5	14	TRBJ2-7	.	.	TGTGCCAGCAGTCCCAACCCAGGGACCTACGAGCAGTACTTC	CASSPNPGTYEQYF
TRBV15	18	TRBJ1-5	.	.	TGTGCCACCAGCAGAGATGCCTCGAGCGTTAACAGGTTCCAGCCCCAGCATTTT	CATSRDASSVNRFQPQHF
TRBV9	13	TRBJ1-2	.	.	TGTGCCAGCAGCCCGACGGATTTCTATGGCTACACCTTC	CASSPTDFYGYTF
TRBV7-2	14	TRBJ2-1	.	.	TGTGCCAGCAGCGCCGCAGCGTCCTACAATGAGCAGTTCTTC	CASSAAASYNEQFF
TRBV7-9	16	TRBJ2-2	.	TRBD1	TGTGCCAGCAGCCGACCGGACAGGGAGAACACCGGGGAGCTGTTTTTT	CASSRPDRENTGELFF
TRBV7-6	18	TRBJ2-3	.	.	TGTGCCAGCAGCCTCACGGGGGACTCACAAATTGGCACAGATACGCAGTATTTT	CASSLTGDSQIGTDTQYF
TRBV28	16	TRBJ2-3	.	.	TGTGCCAGCAGTTTTTGGATGGCGGGGCTCACAGATACGCAGTATTTT	CASSFWMAGLTDTQYF
TRBV27	15	TRBJ1-2	.	TRBD1	TGTGCCAGCAGTCCCCTCCGGGACAGGGCCTATGGCTACACCTTC	CASSPLRDRAYGYTF
TRBV19	17	TRBJ2-1	.	TRBD2	TGTGCCAGTAGTCCCTGGACTAGCGGGAGCTCCTACAATGAGCAGTTCTTC	CASSPWTSGSSYNEQFF
TRBV13	16	TRBJ2-1	.	TRBD1	TGTGCCAGCAGTGGATCCGGACAGGGATCATATAATGAGCAGTTCTTC	CASSGSGQGSYNEQFF
TRBV2	19	TRBJ2-2	.	.	TGTGCCAGCAGTGGAGACCCGACTGATTTCGGGGGAAACACCGGGGAGCTGTTTTTT	CASSGDPTDFGGNTGELFF
TRBV21-1	16	TRBJ2-1	once	.	TGTGCCAGCGACGGCTTACAGGGGCGCGCCGCTAATGAGCAGTTCTTC	CASDGLQGRAANEQFF
TRBV28	15	TRBJ2-7	.	.	TGTGCCAGCAGTCTCACAGTGAATCAACTCTACGAGCAGTACTTC	CASSLTVNQLYEQYF
TRBV29-1	13	TRBJ2-7	once	TRBD2	TGCAGCGTTGACCTAGCGGGATGGGGGGAGCAGTACTTC	CSVDLAGWGEQYF
TRBV4-3	15	TRBJ2-3	.	TRBD2	TGCGCCAGCAGCCAAGGCGGGAGAAGTGGAGATACGCAGTATTTT	CASSQGGRSGDTQYF
TRBV4-3	14	TRBJ2-7	.	.	TGCGCCAGCAGCCAAGATCAGGGGTCCTACGAGCAGTACTTC	CASSQDQGSYEQYF
TRBV5-4	14	TRBJ2-5	.	.	TGTGCCAGCAGCTTGTCTGGGGGCCGCGAGACCCAGTACTTC	CASSLSGGRETQYF
TRBV2	13	TRBJ2-1	.	.	TGTGCCAGCAGGGATACTTTCTACAATGAGCAGTTCTTC	CASRDTFYNEQFF
TRBV11-2	14	TRBJ2-1	once	.	TGTGCCAGCAGCCCAAAAGGGGTGGTAGGCGAGCAGTTCTTC	CASSPKGVVGEQFF